One sample yielded the 31 T cell receptor beta chains listed below, sequenced in a study of T cells after posttransplantation cyclophosphamide. The table came from immunoSEQ multiplex PCR; TCRdb's copy has only in-frame clones and leaves some out. The sample records under 75,000 clones, 93% being singletons. The sequenced material came from PBMCs. These receptors came from a woman aged 25 to 45 in good health and a related stem cell transplant donor.

The rearrangement uses TRBV9 and TRBJ1-5, with D possibly being TRBD1 (5 bases). V was pared by 0 bases and J by 0 bases, with 7 bases between. Germline V CDR1 and CDR2: SGDLS, YYNGEE. The CDR3 loop spans 15 amino acids. The CDR3 region has the DNA TGTGCCAGCAGCGTAGGGACAACTAGCAATCAGCCCCAGCATTTT. It codes for CASSVGTTSNQPQHF.

V usage is TRBV7-9 and J usage is TRBJ1-1, with a possible D match to TRBD1 (5 bases). Trimming took off 3 bases at V and 0 bases at J, with 8 bases between the two ends. The CDR3 loop spans 14 amino acids. CDR1 and CDR2 from the germline V gene are SEHNR and FQNEAQ (reference sequence). DNA of the CDR3: TGTGCCAGCAGCTTTGGAGGGGTGAACACTGAAGCTTTCTTT. Translated, it gives CASSFGGVNTEAFF. Complete variable domain (other parts from reference TRBV7-9 and TRBJ1-1): DTGVSQNPRHKITKRGQNVTFRCDPISEHNRLYWYRQTLGQGPEFLTYFQNEAQLEKSRLLSDRFSAERPKGSFSTLEIQRTEQGDSAMYLCASSFGGVNTEAFFGQGTRLTVV.

The chain uses TRBV18 and TRBJ1-3, with D maybe TRBD1 (6 bases). Trimming removed 3 bases from V and 0 bases from J, with 6 bases in between. The CDR3 totals 14 residues. Germline V gene sequence: CDR1 KGHSH, CDR2 LQKENI. CDR3 amino acids: CASSPGHSGNTIYF. Here the CDR3 DNA reads TGTGCCAGCTCACCGGGACACTCTGGAAACACCATATATTTT.

To note about this clone: The missing conserved phenylalanine or tryptophan at the end of this CDR3 makes a read error likely. V usage is TRBV5-8 and J usage is TRBJ1-1; 9 bases are a match to TRBD1. Germline lookup yields CDR1 SGHTS and CDR2 YDEGEE. The CDR3 extends over 13 amino acids. J was trimmed by 4 bases and V by 4 bases; bases with no gene match: 2. This CDR3 is CASSLTGGTEAFL. Written as DNA, the CDR3 is TGTGCCAGCAGCCTGACAGGGGGCACTGAAGCTTTCCTT.

This clone has only a few counts. CDR3 DNA sequence: TGCGCCAGCAGCCAAGAGTACAGGGGGGCTGGCTACACCTTC. Its protein product is CASSQEYRGAGYTF. This chain uses TRBV4-3 with TRBJ1-2; 8 bases map to TRBD1. The V gene's germline CDR1 is LGHNA and CDR2 YSLEER. CDR3 length equals 14 residues. V shed 0 bases and J 7 bases; nucleotides not matched to a gene: 4.

The J gene is TRBJ1-5, the V gene TRBV7-8; possible D gene TRBD1, 6 bases. CDR1 is SGHVS, CDR2 FQNEAQ, per germline. The CDR3 has 19 amino acids. Trimming cost V 0 bases and J 0 bases, with 18 bases left between them. CDR3 in amino acids: CASSLAEPGQIYSNQPQHF. CDR3 bases: TGTGCCAGCAGCTTAGCCGAACCGGGACAAATCTATAGCAATCAGCCCCAGCATTTT.

The rearrangement links TRBV5-5 to TRBJ1-6, with D hard to call. Per germline, CDR1 SGHKS and CDR2 YYEKEE (reference sequence). Trimming removed 0 bases from V and 6 bases from J, with 10 bases in between. The CDR3 has 15 residues. The CDR3 nucleotides are TGTGCCAGCAGCTTGGTTTTACAGACTAATTCACCCCTCCACTTT. Encoded protein: CASSLVLQTNSPLHF.

The rearrangement joins TRBV7-8 to TRBJ2-7; a possible D gene is TRBD2 (6 bases). V gave up 1 base and J gave up 3 bases, with 13 bases separating them. CDR1 and CDR2 from the germline V gene are SGHVS and FQNEAQ. The CDR3 contains 15 residues. In nucleotides, the CDR3 is TGTGCCAGCAGCTTAGAAGCGGGCCCTTACTACGAGCAGTACTTC. Translating it yields CASSLEAGPYYEQYF.

A few counts support this clone. The V and J genes are TRBV28 and TRBJ2-7; 9 bases fit TRBD1. Germline V gene data show CDR1 as MDHEN and CDR2 as SYDVKM. The V segment lost 2 bases and the J segment 3 bases; nucleotides outside the gene matches: 8. CDR3 length equals 16 residues. CDR3 DNA: TGTGCCAGCAGTTTACAATCCGGGACAGGGATCTACGAGCAGTACTTC. Protein product: CASSLQSGTGIYEQYF.

J is TRBJ1-5 and V is TRBV6-1, with no clear D. The germline CDR1 and CDR2 sequences are MNHNS and SASEGT. The V end was cut by 4 bases, the J end by 5 bases, with 9 bases between. The CDR3 has 13 residues. The DNA of the CDR3 is TGTGCCAGCAGTGTGCTCGGGGATCAGCCCCAGCATTTT. Its protein is CASSVLGDQPQHF.

The V gene is TRBV7-2, the J gene TRBJ1-2, with 10 positions matching TRBD1. The J segment lost 2 bases and the V segment lost 5 bases, leaving 8 bases of the junction unmatched. The CDR3 is 16 residues long. CDR1 SGHTA and CDR2 FQGNSA come from the germline V gene. CDR3 coding DNA: TGTGCCAGCAGCAGACCCGGGACAGGGGAAAACTATGGCTACACCTTC. Its translation is CASSRPGTGENYGYTF.

The chain carries TRBV10-1 and TRBJ2-1; 9 nucleotides line up with TRBD2. Per germline, CDR1 WNHNN and CDR2 SYGVQD (reference sequence). The CDR3 has 15 residues. With 6 bases clipped from V and 12 bases from J, the junction kept 15 bases outside the gene matches. The CDR3 DNA follows: TGCGCCAGCAGCCCGAGGCCTAGCGGGGCTGCCGTGCAGTTCTTC. It specifies CASSPRPSGAAVQFF.

The rearrangement uses TRBV10-2 and TRBJ2-5; D gene ambiguous. This CDR3 spans 12 amino acids. The germline V gene encodes CDR1 WSHSY and CDR2 SAAADI. V gave up 7 bases and J gave up 1 base, with 7 bases separating them. As DNA, the CDR3 is TGCGCCAGCAAGGTCTCCCAAGAGACCCAGTACTTC. This encodes CASKVSQETQYF.

The chain couples TRBV5-6 to TRBJ2-3; D call uncertain. V dropped 0 bases and J dropped 6 bases, with 5 bases sitting between them. This CDR3 is built from 12 residues. The germline V gene has CDR1 SGHDT and CDR2 YYEEEE. CDR3 residues: CASSLDPDTQYF. DNA for the CDR3: TGTGCCAGCAGCTTGGACCCCGATACGCAGTATTTT.

CDR3 region: CASTRQAGAEAFF. The CDR3 DNA reads TGTGCCAGCACCCGACAGGCCGGGGCTGAAGCTTTCTTT. The V gene is TRBV16, the J gene TRBJ1-1; D possibly corresponds to TRBD1 (6 bases). This CDR3 comprises 13 residues. From germline, CDR1 is KGHSY and CDR2 FQNENV. Trimming pared 7 bases from V and 6 bases from J, leaving 15 bases between.

The chain employs TRBV5-1 and TRBJ2-3, with D possibly matching TRBD1 (5 bases). The CDR3 spans 16 residues. Germline V gives CDR1 SGHRS, CDR2 YFSETQ. The ends were cut back, 0 bases at V and 0 bases at J, with 11 bases in the middle. As DNA, the CDR3 is TGCGCCAGCAGCTTGGGGGTGACAGCAAGCACAGATACGCAGTATTTT. Protein: CASSLGVTASTDTQYF.

The gene calls are TRBV13 and TRBJ2-1; D not resolved. This CDR3 comprises 13 residues. From germline, CDR1 is PRHDT and CDR2 FYEKMQ (reference sequence). The V end was cut by 5 bases, the J end by 8 bases, with 13 bases between. The CDR3 is CASSEPGKDEQFF. The CDR3 DNA is TGTGCCAGCAGCGAACCCGGTAAGGATGAGCAGTTCTTC.

This clone was picked up one time. The rearrangement links TRBV10-1 to TRBJ2-3; 7 bases are shared with TRBD1. CDR1 is WNHNN and CDR2 is SYGVQD in the germline V gene (reference sequence). V gave up 2 bases and J gave up 2 bases; unmatched junction bases: 10. The CDR3 contains 17 residues. The CDR3 sequence is CASSEPKTGLSTDTQYF. As DNA, the CDR3 is TGCGCCAGCAGTGAGCCGAAGACAGGGCTATCCACAGATACGCAGTATTTT.

The table lists this clone with a count of one. The rearrangement links TRBV15 to TRBJ1-2, with 12 bases that match TRBD1. Germline CDR1 reads LNHNV; CDR2 reads YYDKDF (reference sequence). The CDR3 totals 17 residues. V was clipped by 5 bases and J by 2 bases; unmatched bases: 9. Here the CDR3 reads CATSVPGQGALNYGYTF. CDR3 sequence (DNA): TGTGCCACCAGCGTTCCGGGACAGGGGGCCTTAAACTATGGCTACACCTTC.

The chain has TRBV7-2 and TRBJ2-1; perhaps TRBD1 as D (6 bases). The CDR3 sequence is 15 residues long. Germline V CDR1 and CDR2: SGHTA, FQGNSA. V was cut by 2 bases and J by 4 bases, with 12 bases left in between. The CDR3 loop reads CASSLRQEYYNEQFF. As DNA, the CDR3 is TGTGCCAGCAGCTTAAGACAGGAGTATTACAATGAGCAGTTCTTC.

This sequence joins TRBV6-1 and TRBJ2-3; the D is unclear. Trimming stripped 7 bases from V and 0 bases from J, with 14 bases between. The length of the CDR3 is 15 residues. The germline CDR1 and CDR2 sequences are MNHNS and SASEGT. In nucleotides, the CDR3 is TGTGCCAGCACCCCACCAGCAGATAGCACAGATACGCAGTATTTT. This translates into CASTPPADSTDTQYF.

The rearrangement joins TRBV5-1 to TRBJ2-1; a weak D match, TRBD1 (6 bases). Germline V gene lookup returns CDR1 SGHRS and CDR2 YFSETQ. CDR3 size: 14 residues. V gave up 3 bases and J gave up 6 bases, with 13 bases separating them. CDR3 protein: CASSSDSYSNEQFF. The CDR3, as DNA: TGCGCCAGCAGCTCGGACAGCTATTCCAATGAGCAGTTCTTC.

This chain uses TRBV29-1 with TRBJ2-3, with 11 bases matching TRBD2. The CDR3 is 15 amino acids. Per germline, CDR1 SQVTM and CDR2 ANQGSEA. The ends lost 3 bases at V and 4 bases at J; junction bases unmatched: 6. CDR3 coding DNA: TGCAGCGTTGACAGTCTTAGCGGGGGGGCAGATACGCAGTATTTT. This sequence encodes CSVDSLSGGADTQYF.

This chain links TRBV19 with TRBJ2-1, with D possibly matching TRBD1 (6 bases). V lost 4 bases to trimming and J lost 4 bases, with 20 bases between them. The CDR3 is 17 amino acids. The germline V gene encodes CDR1 LNHDA and CDR2 SQIVND (reference sequence). The CDR3 region has the DNA TGTGCCAGTAGTACGCAACTCACAGGGTCAGTATACAATGAGCAGTTCTTC. Residues: CASSTQLTGSVYNEQFF.

This clone was seen once. V usage is TRBV9 and J usage is TRBJ1-2, with 9 positions matching TRBD1. There are 16 residues in the CDR3. With 3 bases clipped from V and 1 base from J, the junction kept 7 bases outside the gene matches. The germline gives CDR1 SGDLS, CDR2 YYNGEE. This CDR3 reads CASSAGQGIYNYGYTF. CDR3 DNA: TGTGCCAGCAGCGCCGGACAGGGGATCTATAACTATGGCTACACCTTC.

V gene TRBV7-2 combines with J gene TRBJ2-3, with 11 nucleotides matching TRBD2. The germline V gene has CDR1 SGHTA and CDR2 FQGNSA. CDR3 length: 17 amino acids. J gave up 2 bases and V 2 bases, and 6 bases lay outside the gene matches. For the CDR3, the DNA is TGTGCCAGCAGCTTAACTAGCGGGGGCGGTTTCACAGATACGCAGTATTTT. Amino acid sequence: CASSLTSGGGFTDTQYF.

The gene calls are TRBV2 and TRBJ2-7, with TRBD2 as a possible D gene (6 bases). The CDR3 loop spans 12 amino acids. Germline lookup yields CDR1 SNHLY and CDR2 FYNNEI. The germline V and J ends were trimmed by 6 bases and 7 bases, with 13 bases remaining between them. CDR3 sequence reads: CASSPGVREQYF. For the CDR3, the DNA is TGTGCCAGCAGCCCGGGGGTCCGGGAGCAGTACTTC.

This chain links TRBV28 with TRBJ2-2; 7 nucleotides match TRBD1. CDR1 is MDHEN, CDR2 SYDVKM, per germline. There are 16 residues in the CDR3. Trimming at V came to 6 bases and at J to 4 bases, leaving 11 bases not matched to a gene. Written as DNA, the CDR3 is TGTGCCAGCAGACGCAACAGGGGACCCCGCACCGGGGAGCTGTTTTTT. It specifies CASRRNRGPRTGELFF.

The rearrangement joins TRBV5-8 to TRBJ2-2; the D gene is possibly TRBD2 (5 bases). CDR1 is SGHTS and CDR2 is YDEGEE in the germline V gene. Deletions cut 0 bases from V and 6 bases from J, with 9 bases between. The CDR3 is 14 residues long. CDR3 sequence: CASSLGGLSGELFF. The CDR3 nucleotides are TGTGCCAGCAGCTTGGGAGGACTGTCCGGGGAGCTGTTTTTT.

This clone appeared a single time. The V gene is TRBV15, the J gene TRBJ2-3; 12 bases match TRBD2. Trimming at V came to 2 bases and at J to 2 bases, leaving 8 bases not matched to a gene. CDR1 is LNHNV and CDR2 is YYDKDF in the germline V gene (reference sequence). This CDR3 spans 18 amino acids. The CDR3 DNA reads TGTGCCACCAGCAGAAAAACCACTAGCGGGGGGTCCACAGATACGCAGTATTTT. Translated: CATSRKTTSGGSTDTQYF. Based on the CDR3 plus reference TRBV15 and TRBJ2-3, the full variable domain is DAMVIQNPRYQVTQFGKPVTLSCSQTLNHNVMYWYQQKSSQAPKLLFHYYDKDFNNEADTPDNFQSRRPNTSFCFLDIRSPGLGDTAMYLCATSRKTTSGGSTDTQYFGPGTRLTVL.

The chain joins TRBV5-1 to TRBJ2-1, with D possibly TRBD1 on 5 matching bases. This CDR3 region has 15 residues. Germline CDR1 reads SGHRS; CDR2 reads YFSETQ. Deletions cut 5 bases from V and 3 bases from J, with 15 bases between. The CDR3 loop is CASRFRENYYNEQFF. DNA of the CDR3: TGCGCCAGCAGATTCAGGGAAAACTACTACAATGAGCAGTTCTTC.